These T cell receptor beta chains were read from a single sample in a study of blood T cells in healthy people across ages. TCRdb re-derived calls from the 5' RACE reads in MiXCR, one entry per CDR3 protein. The data contain about 1.4 million distinct CDR3 sequences, 55% to 75% of them singletons. Sequenced: blood. Receptor source: a man between 18 and 35 years old in good health. Each CDR3 is given with its conserved first and last residue. Fields, in order: J gene, clone size, V gene, D gene, CDR3 protein, CDR3 DNA. A D gene is named only where the DNA matches it firmly. Clone size is stated in some rows and not others, as once, few, many or a class when expanded.

>TRBJ2-1|few|TRBV12-3/TRBV12-4|TRBD2
CASSHIAGYNNEQFF
TGTGCCAGCAGCCACATAGCGGGGTATAACAATGAGCAGTTCTTC
>TRBJ2-7|few|TRBV3-1|TRBD2
CASSLKRGGIVQTYEQYF
TGTGCCAGCAGCCTAAAGCGGGGGGGAATAGTCCAAACCTACGAGCAGTACTTC
>TRBJ1-6|.|TRBV6-5|.
CASSATVGGNSPLHF
TGTGCCAGCAGCGCTACAGTTGGAGGGAATTCACCCCTCCACTTT
>TRBJ2-1|few|TRBV7-9|.
CASSLALGDTSQFF
TGTGCCAGCAGCTTAGCGCTTGGAGATACTTCGCAGTTCTTC
>TRBJ2-1|.|TRBV9|TRBD2
CASSVGPGGPLGTEQFF
TGTGCCAGCAGCGTAGGTCCGGGAGGGCCCCTTGGCACTGAGCAGTTCTTC
>TRBJ1-6|few|TRBV10-3|.
CAISDGSNSPLHF
TGTGCCATCAGTGACGGGAGTAATTCACCCCTCCACTTT
>TRBJ2-7|.|TRBV10-3|TRBD1
CAISRDRQSYEQYF
TGTGCCATCAGCCGGGACAGGCAGTCCTACGAGCAGTACTTC
>TRBJ2-1|.|TRBV6-5|.
CASSDTPDNEQFF
TGTGCCAGCAGTGACACTCCTGACAATGAGCAGTTCTTC
>TRBJ2-2|.|TRBV4-3|.
CASTLGQGTGELFF
TGCGCCAGCACCTTGGGGCAGGGCACCGGGGAGCTGTTTTTT
>TRBJ2-2|.|TRBV20-1|TRBD1
CSARVGGQGNTGELFF
TGCAGTGCTAGAGTAGGGGGACAGGGGAACACCGGGGAGCTGTTTTTT
>TRBJ2-1|.|TRBV9|.
CASSLKTQPPANEQFF
TGTGCCAGCAGCTTAAAGACTCAACCCCCAGCCAATGAGCAGTTCTTC
>TRBJ1-2|few|TRBV12-3/TRBV12-4|TRBD1
CASSFPTGGYTF
TGTGCCAGCAGTTTCCCGACAGGGGGATACACCTTC
>TRBJ2-1|.|TRBV28|TRBD1
CASNSGQGYYNEQFF
TGTGCCAGCAACTCGGGACAGGGGTACTACAATGAGCAGTTCTTC
>TRBJ2-5|.|TRBV11-2|TRBD2
CASSVGLAGVQETQYF
TGTGCCAGCAGCGTGGGACTAGCGGGGGTGCAAGAGACCCAGTACTTC
>TRBJ2-5|.|TRBV7-2|.
CASSGSRELQETQYF
TGTGCCAGCAGCGGGTCCCGGGAGCTACAAGAGACCCAGTACTTC
>TRBJ2-7|.|TRBV7-2|TRBD2
CASSYASGEGEQYF
TGTGCCAGCAGCTACGCTAGCGGGGAAGGCGAGCAGTACTTC
>TRBJ1-4|once|TRBV6-1|TRBD1
CASSELQTGIATNEKLFF
TGTGCCAGCAGTGAGCTACAGACAGGGATTGCAACTAATGAAAAACTGTTTTTT
>TRBJ1-5|.|TRBV6-5|TRBD1
CASSYSPGTGGWGGQPQHF
TGTGCCAGCAGTTACTCTCCGGGGACAGGGGGTTGGGGCGGTCAGCCCCAGCATTTT
>TRBJ2-7|few|TRBV7-9|.
CASSLSQGSAYEQYF
TGTGCCAGCAGCTTAAGTCAGGGGAGTGCCTACGAGCAGTACTTC
>TRBJ2-3|.|TRBV12-3/TRBV12-4|.
CASRPWGVATDTQYF
TGTGCCAGCAGGCCGTGGGGGGTGGCCACAGATACGCAGTATTTT
>TRBJ1-4|many|TRBV20-1|.
CSARDPGATNEKLFF
TGCAGTGCTAGAGATCCCGGGGCAACTAATGAAAAACTGTTTTTT
>TRBJ2-7|.|TRBV19|TRBD1
CASSLPGWTGRLYEQYF
TGTGCCAGTAGCCTTCCTGGGTGGACAGGGCGCCTCTACGAGCAGTACTTC
>TRBJ2-1|.|TRBV27|.
CASRGPNNEQFF
TGTGCCAGTCGGGGGCCGAACAATGAGCAGTTCTTC
>TRBJ2-7|many|TRBV7-9|TRBD1
CASSPRQGSYEQYF
TGTGCCAGCAGCCCCCGACAGGGCTCCTACGAGCAGTACTTC
>TRBJ1-2|.|TRBV3-1|.
CASSQDPRAGFNYGYTF
TGTGCCAGCAGCCAAGATCCGAGGGCAGGATTTAACTATGGCTACACCTTC
>TRBJ2-1|.|TRBV4-1|TRBD1
CASSHRTGGSYNEQFF
TGCGCCAGCAGCCACCGAACAGGGGGCTCCTACAATGAGCAGTTCTTC
>TRBJ2-5|.|TRBV20-1|.
CSASGVQETQYF
TGCAGTGCTAGCGGGGTCCAGGAGACCCAGTACTTC
>TRBJ2-3|few|TRBV27|TRBD1
CASSLIGQGKDTQYF
TGTGCCAGCAGTTTAATCGGACAGGGGAAAGATACGCAGTATTTT
>TRBJ2-3|.|TRBV9|.
CASSQGIPDTQYF
TGTGCCAGCAGCCAGGGGATACCAGATACGCAGTATTTT
>TRBJ2-7|.|TRBV5-1|.
CASSTNLQGGEQYF
TGCGCCAGCAGCACCAACCTACAGGGCGGCGAGCAGTACTTC
>TRBJ2-3|.|TRBV6-2/TRBV6-3|.
CASSYSNGALDTQYF
TGTGCCAGCAGTTACTCGAACGGGGCACTTGATACGCAGTATTTT
>TRBJ2-1|.|TRBV7-2|.
CASSLAMAGFYNEQFF
TGTGCCAGCAGCTTAGCGATGGCGGGATTCTACAATGAGCAGTTCTTC
>TRBJ2-7|.|TRBV20-1|.
CSARLRGLRYEQYF
TGCAGTGCTAGATTACGGGGCTTGCGCTACGAGCAGTACTTC
>TRBJ1-1|.|TRBV20-1|.
CSAWGPEDTEAFF
TGCAGTGCTTGGGGGCCCGAGGACACTGAAGCTTTCTTT
>TRBJ2-5|once|TRBV7-2|.
CARGTTGPETQYF
TGTGCCAGGGGCACGACAGGCCCTGAGACCCAGTACTTC
>TRBJ1-1|.|TRBV15|TRBD1
CATSRDPQGAMTEAFF
TGTGCCACCAGCAGAGATCCACAGGGGGCTATGACTGAAGCTTTCTTT
>TRBJ2-1|.|TRBV7-9|.
CASSPPGGPMRNEQFF
TGTGCCAGCAGCCCCCCCGGGGGGCCGATGAGGAATGAGCAGTTCTTC
>TRBJ2-4|.|TRBV10-3|TRBD2
CAIRRGEGENIQYF
TGTGCCATCAGGCGGGGGGAAGGCGAAAACATTCAGTACTTC
>TRBJ2-2|.|TRBV12-3/TRBV12-4|.
CASSLGIRAENTGELFF
TGTGCCAGCAGTTTAGGAATAAGGGCAGAGAACACCGGGGAGCTGTTTTTT
>TRBJ2-5|.|TRBV6-2/TRBV6-3|TRBD2
CASPQRGEQETQYF
TGTGCCAGCCCCCAGCGGGGAGAGCAAGAGACCCAGTACTTC
>TRBJ2-2|.|TRBV29-1|TRBD1
CSVTGQINSNTGERFF
TGCAGCGTGACGGGACAGATCAATTCGAACACCGGGGAGCGGTTTTTT
>TRBJ1-5|.|TRBV27|.
CASSPRWDQPQHF
TGTGCCAGCAGTCCCAGGTGGGATCAGCCCCAGCATTTT
>TRBJ2-3|.|TRBV2|.
CASWVLPSTDTQYF
TGTGCCAGCTGGGTGTTGCCCAGCACAGATACGCAGTATTTT
>TRBJ2-7|.|TRBV2|.
CASRSGTETYEQYF
TGTGCCAGCCGGTCCGGGACGGAGACCTACGAGCAGTACTTC
>TRBJ1-4|.|TRBV2|TRBD1
CASSSSRQGMNEKLFF
TGTGCCAGCAGTTCCTCCAGACAGGGTATGAATGAAAAACTGTTTTTT
>TRBJ2-6|.|TRBV4-1|.
CASSGVQSGANVLTF
TGCGCCAGCAGCGGGGTCCAGTCTGGGGCCAACGTCCTGACTTTC
>TRBJ1-5|few|TRBV4-3|.
CASSQDQGHSNQPQHF
TGCGCCAGCAGCCAAGATCAAGGGCATAGCAATCAGCCCCAGCATTTT